The entry below describes one T cell receptor beta chain. The CDR3 length is 16 residues. Germline V lookup: CDR1 SQVTM, CDR2 ANQGSEA. V shed 4 bases, J shed 3 bases, and the junction held 8 bases outside the gene matches. The data stem from a study of T cell responses to AZD1222 COVID-19 vaccine. Profiling relied on immunoSEQ multiplex PCR, and the TCRdb table lists in-frame clones only, not all of them. The table records about 140,000 clones, about 89% of them present only once. This specimen was peripheral blood, taken 28 days after the second dose of the MenACWY control vaccine. The sequence was collected from an adult who received the MenACWY meningococcal vaccine as a control. The V call is TRBV29-1, the J call TRBJ2-7, with TRBD2 matching over 14 bases. CDR3: CSVGGLAGEVFYEQYF. In DNA, the CDR3 is TGCAGCGTTGGGGGACTAGCGGGAGAAGTATTCTACGAGCAGTACTTC.